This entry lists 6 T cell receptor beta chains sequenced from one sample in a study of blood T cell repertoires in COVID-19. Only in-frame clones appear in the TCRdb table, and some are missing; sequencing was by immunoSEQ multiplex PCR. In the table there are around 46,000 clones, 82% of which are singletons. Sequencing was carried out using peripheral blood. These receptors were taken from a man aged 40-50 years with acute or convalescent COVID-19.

The CDR3 region has the DNA TGTGCCAGCAGCCAAGGTTCAGACTATAGCAATCAGCCCCAGCATTTT. Translated: CASSQGSDYSNQPQHF. The rearrangement links TRBV3-1 (or the pseudogene TRBV3-2) to TRBJ1-5; no definite D call. This CDR3 is 16 amino acids long. Deletions cut 1 base from V and 0 bases from J, with 10 bases between. Looked up from germline, CDR1 is LGHDT and CDR2 is YNNKEL (reference sequence).

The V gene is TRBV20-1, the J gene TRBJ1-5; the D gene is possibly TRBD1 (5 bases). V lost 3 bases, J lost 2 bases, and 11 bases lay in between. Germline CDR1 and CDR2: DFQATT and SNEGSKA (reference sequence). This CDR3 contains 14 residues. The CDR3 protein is CSASRAQGNQPQHF. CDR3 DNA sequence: TGCAGTGCTAGTCGGGCACAGGGCAATCAGCCCCAGCATTTT.

CDR3 sequence: CASSPTGQPQHF. The DNA of the CDR3 is TGTGCCAGCAGCCCCACCGGGCAGCCCCAGCATTTT. This chain connects TRBV7-6 to TRBJ1-5, with unresolved D. The CDR3 consists of 12 residues. Germline V gene data show CDR1 as SGHVS and CDR2 as FNYEAQ. The V end lost 5 bases, the J end lost 7 bases, and 9 bases lay between the germline ends.

The chain's CDR3 is CASSPGQGRTYEQYF. The CDR3 nucleotides read TGCGCCAGCAGCCCGGGACAGGGGCGTACCTACGAGCAGTACTTC. This chain uses TRBV5-1 with TRBJ2-7, with 10 bases that match TRBD1. J lost 2 bases, V lost 4 bases, and 6 bases had no gene match. This CDR3 is built from 15 residues. Germline V gene data show CDR1 as SGHRS and CDR2 as YFSETQ.

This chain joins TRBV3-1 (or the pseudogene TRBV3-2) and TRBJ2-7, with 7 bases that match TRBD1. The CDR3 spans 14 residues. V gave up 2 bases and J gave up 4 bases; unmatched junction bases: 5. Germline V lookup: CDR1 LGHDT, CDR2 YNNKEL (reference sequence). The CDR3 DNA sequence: TGTGCCAGCAGCCAAATCACAGGGGCTTACGAGCAGTACTTC. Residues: CASSQITGAYEQYF.

The DNA for the CDR3 is TGTGCCAGCTCACCGACAGACAGGGCAGTTGGGGGCTACACCTTC. It translates to CASSPTDRAVGGYTF. This chain connects TRBV18 to TRBJ1-2, with 7 bases that match TRBD1. Losses at the gene ends were 3 bases for V and 8 bases for J; bases not matched to a gene: 12. CDR3 length: 15 residues. The germline V gene has CDR1 KGHSH and CDR2 LQKENI. Filled out from reference TRBV18 and TRBJ1-2, the complete variable domain reads NAGVMQNPRHLVRRRGQEARLRCSPMKGHSHVYWYRQLPEEGLKFMVYLQKENIIDESGMPKERFSAEFPKEGPSILRIQQVVRGDSAAYFCASSPTDRAVGGYTFGSGTRLTVV.